These 9 T cell receptor beta chains were sequenced from one sample in a study of T cells in women clearing cervical HPV infection. Profiled with immunoSEQ multiplex PCR; TCRdb holds only in-frame clones, not every one. This sample contains roughly 31,000 clones. Material for sequencing was blood buffy coat. The receptors were sampled from a woman between 18 and 69 years old with a cervical HPV16 infection that either progressed to CIN3+ or cleared (not recorded which).

Comment on this clone: Read coverage stops 3 residues before the CDR3 terminus; the germline J gene supplies the remainder. The chain uses TRBV5-1 and TRBJ1-2; D possibly corresponds to TRBD1 (6 bases). Per the germline V gene, CDR1 is SGHRS and CDR2 is YFSETQ. This CDR3 has 12 amino acids. CDR3: CASSLDREGYTF. CDR3 DNA, as far as it was read: TGCGCCAGCAGCTTGGACAGGGAAGGC.

As to this clone: The CDR3 extends 3 residues past the end of the read, so its final part is completed from the germline J gene. This chain joins TRBV19 and TRBJ1-1; possible D gene TRBD1, 5 bases. Per the germline V gene, CDR1 is LNHDA and CDR2 is SQIVND (reference sequence). V was shortened by 7 bases and J by 1 base, with 10 bases between the two germline ends. CDR3 size: 13 residues. The chain's CDR3 is CASTARENTEAFF. The part of the CDR3 DNA that was read is TGTGCCAGTACCGCCAGGGAGAACACTGAA.

Regarding this clone: Coverage ceases 3 residues before the CDR3 finishes, and the germline J gene fills in the end. This rearrangement joins TRBV30 to TRBJ2-3; no definite D call. V lost 3 bases, J lost 1 base, and 5 bases lay in between. The CDR3 length is 12 residues. Germline CDR1 reads GTSNPN; CDR2 reads SVGIG (reference sequence). The sequenced part of the CDR3 DNA is TGTGCCTGGAGGCAGGGCACAGATACG. It yields the protein CAWRQGTDT. From start to end, the CDR3 is CAWRQGTDTQYF.

Notes on this clone: The read comes to an end 3 residues before the CDR3 does, leaving the germline J gene to fill in the end. The chain joins TRBV2 to TRBJ2-4; unclear D gene. Germline CDR1 SNHLY, CDR2 FYNNEI. The CDR3 runs to 12 residues. The DNA read from the CDR3 is TGTGCCAGCAGTGCCGGCTACTATGGT. This sequence encodes CASSAGYYG. The CDR3 as a whole reads CASSAGYYGQYF. Together with reference TRBV2 and TRBJ2-4, the CDR3 gives the full variable domain: EPEVTQTPSHQVTQMGQEVILRCVPISNHLYFYWYRQILGQKVEFLVSFYNNEISEKSEIFDDQFSVERPDGSNFTLKIRSTKLEDSAMYFCASSAGYYGQYFGAGTRLSVL.

A remark on this clone: The CDR3 goes on 3 residues after the read ends, and that part is filled in from the germline J gene. V is TRBV19 and J is TRBJ1-5, with 9 positions matching TRBD1. This CDR3 spans 15 amino acids. Germline assignment: CDR1 LNHDA and CDR2 SQIVND (reference sequence). V was clipped by 6 bases and J by 5 bases; unmatched bases: 8. The CDR3: CASRTGQGRYQPQHF. Incomplete CDR3 DNA: TGTGCCAGTAGGACCGGACAGGGGAGGTATCAGCCC.

In the case of this clone: With the read ending 3 residues before the CDR3 end, the germline J gene is used to fill in that end. The chain joins TRBV7-6 to TRBJ1-2, with 7 nucleotides matching TRBD1. Germline-derived CDR1 and CDR2 are SGHVS and FNYEAQ. The CDR3 runs to 16 residues. The DNA read from the CDR3 is TGTGCCAGCAGCTTAGAATCCGGGACAGCAACCTACGAC. Protein product: CASSLESGTATYD. The full CDR3 sequence reads CASSLESGTATYDYTF.

A word on this clone: The read finishes 3 residues shy of the CDR3 end, and the germline J gene is used to complete it. The chain couples TRBV5-1 to TRBJ1-2; D is unresolved. The CDR3 is 14 residues long. From germline, CDR1 is SGHRS and CDR2 YFSETQ. Between the trimmed V and J ends, which lost 6 bases and 1 base, there was a span of 13 bases. CDR3 sequence: CASKAEQLNYGYTF. CDR3 bases read: TGCGCCAGCAAGGCGGAACAACTTAACTATGGC.

Comment on this clone: The CDR3 end falls 3 residues outside the read, so it is completed with the germline J gene. This rearrangement joins TRBV11-2 to TRBJ1-2; D not resolved. V lost 5 bases and J lost 5, with 18 bases in between. Per the germline V gene, CDR1 is SGHAT and CDR2 is FQNNGV. This CDR3 comprises 15 residues. The covered CDR3 bases are TGTGCCAGCAGCCCCCTTTCGATGCAACTATATGGC. Amino acid sequence: CASSPLSMQLYG. The complete CDR3 reads CASSPLSMQLYGYTF.

A note on this clone: With the read ending 3 residues before the CDR3 end, the germline J gene is used to fill in that end. The chain carries TRBV20-1 and TRBJ1-1; 7 nucleotides align to TRBD1. Germline assignment: CDR1 DFQATT and CDR2 SNEGSKA (reference sequence). With V trimmed by 0 bases and J by 4 bases, 14 bases remained unmatched. This CDR3 region has 17 residues. Partial CDR3 DNA: TGCAGTGCTAGAGACCCAAAACAGGGGATAGGGGCCACTGAA. It is translated as CSARDPKQGIGATE. The CDR3 reads in full as CSARDPKQGIGATEAFF.